The TCR beta chain described here comes from a study of blood T cells in healthy people across ages. They isolated at least 6.5 million PBMCs from each sample. This clonotype showed up just a few times. The antigen is not known. Since a much larger clone is just one base distant, this may be a read error. Study-wide findings and caveats: The study lacked donor CMV status, which possibly confounded expanded clonotype changes. Getting older went along with TCR beta diversity per million T cells dropping roughly linearly.

A second PCR of roughly 6 to 12 cycles used a sample-barcoded 5' primer and a J-beta primer mix. Via MiXCR, TCRdb re-called the 5' RACE reads, giving one row per CDR3 protein. The table lists some 790,000 distinct CDR3 sequences, more than 25% of them singletons. The receptor was isolated from a woman aged 80 or over in good health. The specimen was blood.

The CDR3 nucleotides read TGTACCAGCAGTTACTCTCCGACAGGGCAAGAGACCCAGTACTTC. Protein product: CTSSYSPTGQETQYF. This chain joins TRBV6-5 and TRBJ2-5, with 7 positions matching TRBD1. This CDR3 contains 15 residues. Germline V CDR1 and CDR2: MNHEY, SVGAGI.